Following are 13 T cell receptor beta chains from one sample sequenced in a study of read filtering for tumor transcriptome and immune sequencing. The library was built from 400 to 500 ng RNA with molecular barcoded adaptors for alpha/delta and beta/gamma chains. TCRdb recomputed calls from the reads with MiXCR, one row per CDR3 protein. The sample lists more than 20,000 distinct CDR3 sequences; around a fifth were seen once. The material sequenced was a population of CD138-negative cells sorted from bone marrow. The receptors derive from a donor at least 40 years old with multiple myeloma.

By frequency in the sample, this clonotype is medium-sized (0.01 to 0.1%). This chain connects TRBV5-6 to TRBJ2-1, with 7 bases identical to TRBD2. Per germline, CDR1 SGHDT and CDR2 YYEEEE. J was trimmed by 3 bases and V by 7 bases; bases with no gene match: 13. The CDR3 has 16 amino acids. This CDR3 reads CASQSSGVGVYNEQFF. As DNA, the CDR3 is TGTGCCAGCCAGAGCAGCGGGGTGGGGGTCTACAATGAGCAGTTCTTC.

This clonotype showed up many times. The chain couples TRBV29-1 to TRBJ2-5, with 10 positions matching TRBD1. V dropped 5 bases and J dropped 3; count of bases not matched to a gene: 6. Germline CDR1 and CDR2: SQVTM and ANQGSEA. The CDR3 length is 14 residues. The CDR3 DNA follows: TGCAGCGTTCGACAGGGGGCGAGAAAAGAGACCCAGTACTTC. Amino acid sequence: CSVRQGARKETQYF.

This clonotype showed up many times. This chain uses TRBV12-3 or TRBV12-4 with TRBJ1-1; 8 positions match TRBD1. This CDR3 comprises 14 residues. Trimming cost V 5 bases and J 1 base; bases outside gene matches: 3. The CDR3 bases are TGTGCCAGCAGTCTTGGACAGGGGAACACTGAAGCTTTCTTT. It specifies CASSLGQGNTEAFF.

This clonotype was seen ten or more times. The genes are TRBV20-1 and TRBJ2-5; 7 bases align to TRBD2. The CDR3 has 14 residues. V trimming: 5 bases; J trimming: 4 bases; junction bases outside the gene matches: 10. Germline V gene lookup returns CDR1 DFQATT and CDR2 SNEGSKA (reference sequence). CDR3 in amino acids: CSARTSWVLETQYF. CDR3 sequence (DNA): TGCAGTGCTCGGACTAGTTGGGTGCTAGAGACCCAGTACTTC.

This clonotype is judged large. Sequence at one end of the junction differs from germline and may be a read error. CDR3 sequence: CASSSLSGSSNNEQFF. CDR3 bases: TGTGCCAGCAGTTCCCTAAGCGGGAGCTCCAACAATGAGCAGTTCTTC. The V and J genes are TRBV28 and TRBJ2-1; 8 bases match TRBD2. The CDR3 is made up of 16 amino acids. The V gene's germline CDR1 is MDHEN and CDR2 SYDVKM. The variable domain in full, with the rest retrieved from reference TRBV28 and TRBJ2-1, is DVKVTQSSRYLVKRTGEKVFLECVQDMDHENMFWYRQDPGLGLRLIYFSYDVKMKEKGDIPEGYSVSREKKERFSLILESASTNQTSMYLCASSSLSGSSNNEQFFGPGTRLTVL.

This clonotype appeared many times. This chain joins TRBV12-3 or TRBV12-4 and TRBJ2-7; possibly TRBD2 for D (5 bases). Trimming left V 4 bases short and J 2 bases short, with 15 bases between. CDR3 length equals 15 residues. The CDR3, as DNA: TGTGCCAGCAGTTCACGCCTCGGGAAGACCTACGAGCAGTACTTC. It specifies CASSSRLGKTYEQYF.

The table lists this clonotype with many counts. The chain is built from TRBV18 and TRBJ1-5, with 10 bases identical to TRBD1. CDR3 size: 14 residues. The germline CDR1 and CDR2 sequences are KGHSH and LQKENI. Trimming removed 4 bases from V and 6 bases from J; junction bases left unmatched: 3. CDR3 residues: CASSRQGASQPQHF. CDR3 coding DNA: TGTGCCAGCTCACGACAGGGGGCAAGTCAGCCCCAGCATTTT.

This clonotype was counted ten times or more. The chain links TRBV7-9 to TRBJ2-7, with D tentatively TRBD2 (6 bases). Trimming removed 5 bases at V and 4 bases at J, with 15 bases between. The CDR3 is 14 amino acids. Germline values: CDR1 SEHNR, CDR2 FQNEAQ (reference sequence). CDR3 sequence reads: CASSDSEGIYEQYF. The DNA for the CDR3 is TGTGCCAGCAGCGATTCGGAGGGTATATACGAGCAGTACTTC.

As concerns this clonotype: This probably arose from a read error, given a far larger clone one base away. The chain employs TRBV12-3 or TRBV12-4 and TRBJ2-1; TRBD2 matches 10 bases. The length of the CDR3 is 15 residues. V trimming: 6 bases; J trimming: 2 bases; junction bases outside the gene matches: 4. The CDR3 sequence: CASSRAGGTYNEQFF. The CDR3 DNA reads TGTGCCAGCAGCCGAGCGGGAGGGACCTACAATGAGCAGTTCTTC.

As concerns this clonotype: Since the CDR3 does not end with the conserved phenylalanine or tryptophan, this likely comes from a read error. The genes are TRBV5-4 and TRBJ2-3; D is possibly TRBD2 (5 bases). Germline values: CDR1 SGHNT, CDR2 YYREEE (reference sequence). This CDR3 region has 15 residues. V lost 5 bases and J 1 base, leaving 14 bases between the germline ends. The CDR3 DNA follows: TGTGCCAGCAGGAAGGCTAGCTCGGGCACAGATACGCAGTATCTT. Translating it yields CASRKASSGTDTQYL.

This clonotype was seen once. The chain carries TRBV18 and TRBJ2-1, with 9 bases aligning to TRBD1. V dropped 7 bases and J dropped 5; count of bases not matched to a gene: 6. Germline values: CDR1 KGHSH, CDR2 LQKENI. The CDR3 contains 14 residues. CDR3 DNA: TGTGCCAGCTTCCGACAGGGGGGGAACAATGAGCAGTTCTTC. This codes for CASFRQGGNNEQFF.

CDR3 nucleotides: TGTGCCAGTAGTGAGGGTTTAGGGAATCAGCCCCAGCATTTT. It codes for CASSEGLGNQPQHF. J is TRBJ1-5 and V is TRBV19; no clear D gene. V lost 5 bases and J lost 4, with 12 bases in between. The CDR3 loop spans 14 amino acids. CDR1 is LNHDA, CDR2 SQIVND, per germline (reference sequence). The variable domain in full, with the rest retrieved from reference TRBV19 and TRBJ1-5, is DGGITQSPKYLFRKEGQNVTLSCEQNLNHDAMYWYRQDPGQGLRLIYYSQIVNDFQKGDIAEGYSVSREKKESFPLTVTSAQKNPTAFYLCASSEGLGNQPQHFGDGTRLSIL.

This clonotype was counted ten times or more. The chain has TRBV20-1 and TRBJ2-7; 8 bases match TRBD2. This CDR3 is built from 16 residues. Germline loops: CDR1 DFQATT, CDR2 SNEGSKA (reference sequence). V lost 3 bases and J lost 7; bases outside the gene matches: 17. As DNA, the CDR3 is TGCAGTGCTAGCCCCCCGACCGGGAGGGCCACGGGGGAGCAGTACTTC. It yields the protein CSASPPTGRATGEQYF.